This T cell receptor (beta chain) was recorded in a study of cytomegalovirus exposure and HLA in healthy donors (dated by TCRdb to the late 2010s). Context from the whole study: An earlier analysis of approximately 600 of the donors reported 250 to 300 Gb of sequence data and around 110 million unique TCR beta sequences from roughly 180 million T cells. An early release covering 500 to 750 HLA-typed donors comprised approximately 290 gigabases of sequencing data and approximately 85 million unique TCR sequences. Of the approximately 400 genotyped donors, approximately 80% fell in the genetic ancestry cluster associated with self-reported Caucasian donors. The study aimed to test whether signatures of past pathogen exposure could be identified by cataloging public T cell receptors. The study used immunosequencing to profile the T cell repertoires of approximately 630 subjects and linked those repertoires to cytomegalovirus serostatus. Along with the approximately 650-subject first cohort, a separate validation cohort of around 120 different subjects was used. The study combined high-throughput TCR immunosequencing, statistical association of individual TCRs with disease status, and machine learning to predict cytomegalovirus infection status. A later analysis re-analyzed previously published TCR beta repertoires from 660 or so donors and added high-resolution HLA genotyping to study TCR occurrence patterns. Rather than using new phenotypic data, the later analysis identified candidate immune exposures from TCR beta sequences and from how often those sequences occurred across donors. To decide whether each TCR beta V gene segment behaved as functional or pseudogenic, an earlier analysis of several hundred of the donors relied on high-throughput TCR beta sequencing. Alongside the repertoire data, information on donor age, sex, ethnicity and CMV serostatus was compiled. A later genetic analysis took genome-wide SNP genotypes for about 55% of the 666 donors and used that subset as a discovery cohort. All discovery cohort repertoires had been generated using a single sequencing platform. HLA typing covered class I and class II loci at four-digit resolution. Typing coverage varied by locus: about 620-630 donors for A, B, C, DRB1 and DQB1; more than 500 for DQA1; around 610 for DPA1; approximately 470 for DPB1. Several DR-DQ haplotypes were handled as single units for association and clustering because linkage in the cohort was strong. On average, approximately 250,000 unique TCR beta nucleotide sequences were sequenced per donor among more than 350 genotyped donors of the cohort, with roughly a sixth of those sequences being non-productive. General study outcomes and caveats: A later analysis found that most CMV-associated TCR beta chains appeared HLA-restricted, with HLA associations seemingly driven largely by CMV exposure. Strong co-occurrence of HLA alleles, especially DR and DQ, made assigning TCR associations to individual alleles difficult. A later analysis reported that several top co-occurrence clusters appeared linked to parvovirus B19, influenza, CMV and Epstein-Barr virus. The 87-base-pair reads could not distinguish some IMGT-functional V segments, including TRBV6-2 and TRBV6-3, so those segments were excluded. While some public TCRs were present in many individuals, most TCR sequences turned up only very rarely across donors. An earlier analysis of several hundred of the donors showed that most TCR beta V segments appeared in productive rearrangements either about 87% or about 30% of the time, which broadly matched IMGT annotations. Linkage disequilibrium might explain the correlated functional status among segregating V segments, but an unknown experimental factor could not be ruled out. In the study, roughly 160 TCR beta chains were listed as associated with cytomegalovirus. At a false discovery rate of 0.05, a later analysis linked fewer than 20,000 TCR beta sequences to specific HLA alleles. Compared with the approximately 670-donor mean, donors in an Asian-associated ancestry cluster had fewer N-insertions in productive TCRs, according to a later genetic analysis. V-gene and J-gene trimming of TCR beta chains was associated with a missense DCLRE1C variant in a later genetic analysis, and the association was replicated in an independent cohort. This cohort had only TCR beta chains sequenced, and the lack of alpha or paired-chain data limited which features could be detected. A cluster of highly shared sequence variants was judged likely to be a technical artifact of the sequencing pipeline. Because counts were too low, about 15 rarely observed V segments, including chromosome 9 orphons, were left out of the earlier analysis of several hundred of the donors. A further reported finding was that TCR beta sequences accurately predicted the HLA-A and HLA-B alleles for most subjects in the first cohort. A later analysis found that TCR association rates varied across HLA loci, with DRB1 alleles showing the most associated TCRs and HLA-C alleles the fewest. For the cohort, immune exposure information was limited to CMV serostatus. The authors suggested that the approach could potentially be generalized to other disease states and immunological phenotypes. The presence/absence analyses assumed that sequencing depth was roughly uniform across donors, and that assumption may not be true. A few of the identified cytomegalovirus-associated TCR beta chains were confirmed in vitro to be specific for cytomegalovirus antigens. The classifier was reported to diagnose cytomegalovirus status with high specificity and sensitivity in both the original and validation cohorts. In a later analysis, HLA-associated TCR beta chains were found to be more clonally expanded and to have lower generation probabilities than equally common non-associated chains. Because some donors lacked HLA typing at each locus, the association tests relied only on the typed subset.

The cohort consisted of 600 to 700 healthy bone marrow donors. All cohort members were sampled while nominally healthy, although unrecorded immune exposures were likely present. The donor tested CMV seronegative, placing the donor among the 350 or so seronegative members of the cohort. Every donor gave a peripheral blood sample, and the peripheral blood mononuclear cells from that sample were used for TCR beta sequencing. The Qiagen DNeasy Blood Extraction Kit was used to extract genomic DNA from the blood cell samples. Library construction relied on the immunoSEQ multiplex PCR assay. For the multiplex PCR, a mixture combining 60 forward primers for TCR Vbeta segments and 13 reverse primers for TCR Jbeta segments was used. A multiplex PCR assay on genomic DNA amplified the CDR3 region of rearranged TCR beta genes. On the Illumina HiSeq System, the amplified TCR beta libraries were sequenced as 87-base-pair reads. Per the source publication's procedure: Across the 500 to 750 repertoires, a later analysis counted about 81 million unique TCR beta chains, roughly 11 million of which were shared by at least two donors. To remove PCR and sequencing errors, raw reads were error-corrected and collapsed into unique sequences using a nearest-neighbor algorithm that merged closely related sequences. V, D and J gene segments were assigned by aligning CDR3 sequences to IMGT reference sequences. For a sequence to be retained, a match of at least six nucleotides was required to both a V gene segment and a J gene segment. Rearrangements were called productive when the CDR3 lacked stop codons and stayed in frame with V and J; all others were non-productive. Following IMGT convention, CDR3 was defined as the stretch from the second conserved V-encoded cysteine to the conserved J-encoded phenylalanine. The earlier analysis of some 600 of the donors excluded sequences that lacked an unambiguous match to a single V gene segment. An earlier analysis of 587 of the donors classified V segments as functional when productive rearrangements were above 56.7% and as segregating when the standard deviation between donors was above 5%. A statistical classification framework was built to diagnose cytomegalovirus status from the catalog of TCR beta chain sequences. V and J gene assignment, in a later analysis, came from comparing TCR nucleotide sequences with IMGT/GENE-DB human TR gene sequences. Using the TCRdist pipeline, a later analysis assigned CDR3 sequences along with most-parsimonious VDJ recombination scenarios. In a later analysis, each TCR beta chain was defined by its CDR3 amino acid sequence together with its V-gene family, and reads without a unique V-gene family were excluded. As a way to deal with suspected cross-contamination and a sequencing artifact, a later analysis dropped nearly 600 nucleotide sequences that were highly shared and had low generation probability. For each public chain, a later analysis derived a clonal expansion index from normalized ranks of inferred template counts within each repertoire. In a later analysis, generation probabilities were computed with a VDJ recombination model fitted to out-of-frame rearrangements, and the resulting probabilities were checked against IGoR. Hypergeometric tests were used in a later analysis to score TCR-TCR, TCR-HLA and TCR-CMV co-occurrence, with a repertoire-size bias correction applied to the TCR pairs. To estimate false discovery rates, a later analysis permuted the HLA or CMV assignments 20 times. In a later analysis, co-occurring TCRs were grouped using DBSCAN, and TCRdist sequence similarity was added for clustering within HLA-allele-positive subsets. For co-occurrence clustering, repertoires with fewer than 30,000 or more than 120,000 public chains were excluded, along with several repertoires with anomalous nucleotide sharing. The source is immuneACCESS, and TCRdb retained only in-frame sequences with V and J called. Part of the clones is not carried over; for the studies checked, unresolved V genes explain less than half of this, and the remainder is unexplained. V, J and clone size reflect that table, while D and trimming were determined from the DNA. A total of about 140,000 clones appear in this sample, approximately 80% of them only once. Clones ranked in the top ten supply 2% to 3% of the sample.

V ends up 5 bases short and J 2 bases short, with an unmatched junction base count of 5. Including the terminal cysteine and phenylalanine, the CDR3 comprises 14 residues. The entry retains the CDR3 DNA only, 42 bases that are in frame from base 1. Per the germline V gene (reference sequence), LNHDA is the CDR1 and SQIVND is the CDR2. With regard to this clone: This clone's antigen is unknown. Base qualities were left out, and no much larger clone turns up one base away.

This receptor was identified in a man aged 45-65 years in good health and CMV-seronegative. The specimen sequenced was PBMCs. Recombination joined TRBV19 with TRBJ2-7; 8 middle bases align to TRBD1. The CDR3 region: CASSLDRVTYEQYF. The DNA sequence is TGTGCCAGTAGTCTGGACAGGGTCACCTACGAGCAGTACTTC.